This T cell receptor beta chain was found in a study of cytomegalovirus exposure and HLA in healthy donors. Study-wide results and caveats: Among TCR sequences, most were rare, though some public TCRs appeared in many donors. It was reportedly the case that the classifier diagnosed cytomegalovirus status with high specificity and sensitivity. As was reported, the HLA-A and HLA-B alleles of most subjects were accurately predicted from TCR beta sequences.

Per the germline V gene, CDR1 is ENHRY and CDR2 is SYGVKD. V was trimmed by 3 bases and J by 0 bases, leaving 9 bases between them. The CDR3 length is 16 residues. Only a few counts were recorded for this clone. What it binds is unknown. The PCR employed 60 Vbeta primers together with 13 Jbeta primers. Profiling relied on immunoSEQ multiplex PCR, and the TCRdb table lists in-frame clones only, not all of them. The sample lists some 90,000 clones; nearly 80% were seen once. The sequenced sample was PBMCs. J is TRBJ2-6 and V is TRBV10-3; possible D gene TRBD2, 6 bases. This TCR was sampled from a woman aged 40 to 50 in good health and CMV-seronegative. CDR3 DNA sequence: TGTGCCATCAGTGATAGGGGAGGCTCTGGGGCCAACGTCCTGACTTTC. Residues: CAISDRGGSGANVLTF.